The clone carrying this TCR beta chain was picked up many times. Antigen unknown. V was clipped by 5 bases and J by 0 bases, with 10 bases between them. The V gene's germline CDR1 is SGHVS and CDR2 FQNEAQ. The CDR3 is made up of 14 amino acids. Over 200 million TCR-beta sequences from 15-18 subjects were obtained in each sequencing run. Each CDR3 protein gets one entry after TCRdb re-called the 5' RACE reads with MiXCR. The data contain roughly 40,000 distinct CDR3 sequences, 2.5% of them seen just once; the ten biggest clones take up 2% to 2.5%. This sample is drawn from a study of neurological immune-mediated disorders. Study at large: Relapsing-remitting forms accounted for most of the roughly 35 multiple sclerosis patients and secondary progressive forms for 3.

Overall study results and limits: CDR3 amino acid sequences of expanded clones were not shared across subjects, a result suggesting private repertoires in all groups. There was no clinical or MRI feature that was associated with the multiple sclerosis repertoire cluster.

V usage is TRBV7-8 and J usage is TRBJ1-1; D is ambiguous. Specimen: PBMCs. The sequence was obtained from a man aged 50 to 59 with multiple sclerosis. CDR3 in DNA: TGTGCCAGCAGCAACCGGGTCTTGAACACTGAAGCTTTCTTT. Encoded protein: CASSNRVLNTEAFF.